The 25 T cell receptor beta chains below come from one sample, sequenced in a study of blood T cell repertoires in COVID-19. Clones were sequenced by immunoSEQ multiplex PCR, and TCRdb holds only the in-frame ones, with some missing. The table lists about 140,000 clones, roughly 84% of them singletons. Sequenced: peripheral blood. The source of these receptors is a human donor in a cohort sampled during active COVID-19.

The chain employs TRBV5-1 and TRBJ2-5, with 7 positions matching TRBD2. The length of the CDR3 is 14 residues. J gave up 5 bases and V 3 bases, and 7 bases lay outside the gene matches. CDR1 is SGHRS and CDR2 is YFSETQ in the germline V gene. CDR3 DNA: TGCGCCAGCAGCTGGGCGGGGAGGGCTGAGACCCAGTACTTC. Translated: CASSWAGRAETQYF.

The chain couples TRBV28 to TRBJ1-2, with D maybe TRBD1 (6 bases). The CDR3 is made up of 13 amino acids. V dropped 5 bases and J dropped 6 bases, with 13 bases sitting between them. From germline, CDR1 is MDHEN and CDR2 SYDVKM. CDR3 nucleotides: TGTGCCAGCAGTGGCGACAGGTTGGATGGCTACACCTTC. Protein: CASSGDRLDGYTF.

This chain connects TRBV5-1 to TRBJ2-1, with D perhaps TRBD2 (6 bases). The V and J ends lost 4 bases and 6 bases respectively, with 14 bases between them. Germline CDR1 SGHRS, CDR2 YFSETQ. The CDR3 is 14 amino acids. The CDR3 nucleotides read TGCGCCAGCAGCCGCCCCGGGGGTAGCAATGAGCAGTTCTTC. Translation gives CASSRPGGSNEQFF.

The chain couples TRBV2 to TRBJ2-5; 9 bases are a match to TRBD2. The CDR3 contains 13 residues. Per germline, CDR1 SNHLY and CDR2 FYNNEI. J lost 9 bases, V lost 6 bases, and 8 bases had no gene match. The CDR3 loop is CASRGLAGGAQYF. For the CDR3, the DNA is TGTGCCAGCAGGGGACTAGCAGGCGGGGCCCAGTACTTC.

A word on this clone: Other DNA sequences in the same sample also yield this CDR3. CDR3 DNA: TGTGCCAGCAGCTTCGGACTAGCGGAAGAGACCCAGTACTTC. Translation gives CASSFGLAEETQYF. The chain is built from TRBV5-4 and TRBJ2-5; 10 bases are shared with TRBD2. Per the germline V gene, CDR1 is SGHNT and CDR2 is YYREEE (reference sequence). This CDR3 comprises 14 residues. Unmatched junction bases numbered 1, after V lost 2 bases and J lost 3 bases.

This chain joins TRBV5-1 and TRBJ2-3; TRBD1 matches 9 bases. V lost 2 bases and J lost 3; bases outside the gene matches: 4. CDR3 length equals 15 residues. The germline gives CDR1 SGHRS, CDR2 YFSETQ. CDR3 region: CASSLQGARTDTQYF. CDR3 in DNA: TGCGCCAGCAGCTTACAGGGGGCTCGGACAGATACGCAGTATTTT.

J is TRBJ2-2 and V is TRBV6-5; 7 bases line up with TRBD1. V trimming: 4 bases; J trimming: 4 bases; junction bases outside the gene matches: 9. Germline V gene lookup returns CDR1 MNHEY and CDR2 SVGAGI. The CDR3 is 16 amino acids. CDR3 sequence reads: CASSFSGTDPTGELFF. CDR3 DNA sequence: TGTGCCAGCAGTTTTTCCGGGACAGACCCCACCGGGGAGCTGTTTTTT.

V and J are TRBV7-2 and TRBJ2-3; 13 bases are shared with TRBD2. The V and J ends lost 1 base and 4 bases, in that order; junction bases with no gene match: 2. The CDR3 runs to 16 residues. Germline V gene sequence: CDR1 SGHTA, CDR2 FQGNSA. The chain's CDR3 is CASSLGLAGGADTQYF. CDR3 DNA sequence: TGTGCCAGCAGCTTAGGACTAGCGGGGGGTGCAGATACGCAGTATTTT.

The chain joins TRBV24-1 to TRBJ1-5; D might be TRBD1 (6 bases). The germline V gene has CDR1 KGHDR and CDR2 SFDVKD. Trimming took 6 bases from V and 7 from J, leaving 12 bases between them. This CDR3 has 13 residues. CDR3 in DNA: TGTGCCACCAGTAGACCCGGACAGCAGCCCCAGCATTTT. It translates to CATSRPGQQPQHF.

Only one count was recorded for this clone. V is TRBV24-1 and J is TRBJ1-2; D is uncertain. The CDR3 extends over 15 amino acids. The ends were cut back, 5 bases at V and 2 bases at J, with 14 bases in the middle. CDR1 KGHDR and CDR2 SFDVKD come from the germline V gene. CDR3 sequence: CATSVGSGKNYGYTF. CDR3 in DNA: TGTGCCACCAGTGTCGGCAGCGGAAAAAACTATGGCTACACCTTC.

This clone has a handful of counts. The genes are TRBV4-1 and TRBJ2-1, with a tentative D call TRBD2 (5 bases). The V end lost 5 bases, the J end lost 12 bases, and 17 bases lay between the germline ends. The CDR3 loop spans 13 amino acids. Germline CDR1 and CDR2: MGHRA and YSYEKL. The CDR3 region is CASSAYFGIGQFF. CDR3 nucleotide sequence: TGCGCCAGCAGCGCCTACTTCGGGATCGGGCAGTTCTTC.

The CDR3 coding sequence is TGTGCCAGTATTTGGCAGAACACCGGGGAGCTGTTTTTT. Protein product: CASIWQNTGELFF. The J gene is TRBJ2-2, the V gene TRBV19, with unresolved D. Germline V gene sequence: CDR1 LNHDA, CDR2 SQIVND (reference sequence). V lost 7 bases and J 1 base, leaving 7 bases between the germline ends. This CDR3 has 13 amino acids.

This chain connects TRBV5-1 to TRBJ2-1; a weak D match, TRBD2 (7 bases). Trimming left V 6 bases short and J 0 bases short, with 10 bases between. The CDR3 sequence is 14 residues long. Per the germline V gene, CDR1 is SGHRS and CDR2 is YFSETQ. CDR3 region: CASMRGLSYNEQFF. In DNA form, the CDR3 reads TGCGCCAGCATGCGGGGGCTCTCCTACAATGAGCAGTTCTTC. The complete variable domain, with remaining parts taken from reference TRBV5-1 and TRBJ2-1, reads KAGVTQTPRYLIKTRGQQVTLSCSPISGHRSVSWYQQTPGQGLQFLFEYFSETQRNKGNFPGRFSGRQFSNSRSEMNVSTLELGDSALYLCASMRGLSYNEQFFGPGTRLTVL.

The chain links TRBV6-1 to TRBJ1-1; no clear D. This CDR3 has 14 amino acids. Trimming pared 3 bases from V and 0 bases from J, leaving 8 bases between. Germline CDR1 MNHNS, CDR2 SASEGT. CDR3: CASSDQALNTEAFF. DNA of the CDR3: TGTGCCAGCAGTGACCAGGCCCTGAACACTGAAGCTTTCTTT.

The gene calls are TRBV10-3 and TRBJ1-5, with 7 bases fitting TRBD1. V lost 0 bases and J lost 3; bases outside the gene matches: 2. The length of the CDR3 is 15 residues. Germline loops: CDR1 ENHRY, CDR2 SYGVKD. CDR3 region: CAISESGGNNQPQHF. CDR3 in DNA: TGTGCCATCAGTGAGTCAGGGGGCAACAATCAGCCCCAGCATTTT.

This sequence joins TRBV5-4 and TRBJ2-1, with 7 bases identical to TRBD1. V shed 4 bases, J shed 0 bases, and the junction held 1 base outside the gene matches. This CDR3 spans 14 amino acids. Germline assignment: CDR1 SGHNT and CDR2 YYREEE (reference sequence). CDR3 protein: CASSRQGSYNEQFF. CDR3 DNA sequence: TGTGCCAGCAGCCGACAGGGCTCCTACAATGAGCAGTTCTTC.

This chain connects TRBV7-9 to TRBJ2-3, with 9 bases that match TRBD2. The CDR3 extends over 16 amino acids. Germline-derived CDR1 and CDR2 are SEHNR and FQNEAQ (reference sequence). V shed 3 bases, J shed 3 bases, and the junction held 7 bases outside the gene matches. For the CDR3, the DNA is TGTGCCAGCAGCTTGGAGCGGGGGGCCTGGACAGATACGCAGTATTTT. It translates to CASSLERGAWTDTQYF. Variable domain in full (rest from reference TRBV7-9 and TRBJ2-3): DTGVSQNPRHKITKRGQNVTFRCDPISEHNRLYWYRQTLGQGPEFLTYFQNEAQLEKSRLLSDRFSAERPKGSFSTLEIQRTEQGDSAMYLCASSLERGAWTDTQYFGPGTRLTVL.

V gene TRBV3-1 (or the pseudogene TRBV3-2) combines with J gene TRBJ2-7, with 8 bases aligning to TRBD1. The CDR3 is 13 residues long. CDR1 and CDR2 from the germline V gene are LGHDT and YNNKEL (reference sequence). J gave up 2 bases and V 5 bases, and 2 bases lay outside the gene matches. In nucleotides, the CDR3 is TGTGCCAGCAGCGACAGGGGTACCTACGAGCAGTACTTC. This codes for CASSDRGTYEQYF.

The V gene is TRBV19, the J gene TRBJ1-5, with 7 bases fitting TRBD1. The CDR3 contains 16 residues. Germline lookup yields CDR1 LNHDA and CDR2 SQIVND (reference sequence). V gave up 5 bases and J gave up 2 bases; unmatched junction bases: 9. The CDR3 is CASSPMDRIRNQPQHF. CDR3 bases: TGTGCCAGTAGTCCGATGGACAGGATCCGCAATCAGCCCCAGCATTTT.

In DNA, the CDR3 is TGTGCCAGCAGCCAAGGAGATAGGAGCTATGCAACTAATGAAAAACTGTTTTTT. Amino acid sequence: CASSQGDRSYATNEKLFF. J is TRBJ1-4 and V is TRBV3-1 (or the pseudogene TRBV3-2); D gene uncertain. This CDR3 has 18 residues. V gave up 1 base and J gave up 0 bases, with 15 bases separating them. Germline V gives CDR1 LGHDT, CDR2 YNNKEL (reference sequence).

The chain recombines TRBV5-1 with TRBJ2-7, with a tentative D call TRBD2 (6 bases). CDR1 is SGHRS, CDR2 YFSETQ, per germline. Trimming stripped 6 bases from V and 6 bases from J, with 16 bases between. This CDR3 is built from 13 residues. CDR3 nucleotides: TGCGCCAGCACCAAGGGAGGCGGCGGCGAGCAGTACTTC. Translating gives CASTKGGGGEQYF.

The chain couples TRBV6-5 to TRBJ2-7; D gene ambiguous. Germline CDR1 reads MNHEY; CDR2 reads SVGAGI. This CDR3 region has 12 residues. V lost 6 bases and J 6 bases, leaving 12 bases between the germline ends. This CDR3 reads CASRQSIREQYF. For the CDR3, the DNA is TGTGCCAGCAGGCAGTCAATCCGCGAGCAGTACTTC.

As to this clone: An end of the junction differs from the germline gene, which may be a read error. The V call is TRBV6-1, the J call TRBJ1-1, with a tentative D call TRBD1 (6 bases). This CDR3 comprises 16 residues. Germline-derived CDR1 and CDR2 are MNHNS and SASEGT. The CDR3 here is CASSDEMGARDTEAFF. Written as DNA, the CDR3 is TGTGCCAGCAGTGATGAGATGGGAGCCCGGGACACGGAAGCTTTCTTT.

DNA of the CDR3: TGTGCCAGCAGTTACTCGGCAGTTGGAAACACCATATATTTT. This encodes CASSYSAVGNTIYF. V is TRBV6-6 and J is TRBJ1-3; D remains ambiguous. Trimming removed 0 bases from V and 3 bases from J, with 6 bases in between. The germline V gene has CDR1 MNHNY and CDR2 SVGAGI (reference sequence). CDR3 length: 14 residues.

This rearrangement joins TRBV12-5 to TRBJ2-7; D possibly corresponds to TRBD2 (6 bases). V was trimmed by 4 bases and J by 3 bases, leaving 19 bases between them. CDR3 size: 16 residues. Germline V gives CDR1 LGHNT, CDR2 FRNRAP. The CDR3 protein is CASGYAPGGANYEQYF. The CDR3 bases are TGTGCTAGTGGTTACGCCCCGGGCGGGGCAAACTACGAGCAGTACTTC. Together with reference TRBV12-5 and TRBJ2-7, the CDR3 gives the full variable domain: DARVTQTPRHKVTEMGQEVTMRCQPILGHNTVFWYRQTMMQGLELLAYFRNRAPLDDSGMPKDRFSAEMPDATLATLKIQPSEPRDSAVYFCASGYAPGGANYEQYFGPGTRLTVT.